The rows below give T cell receptor beta chains drawn from one sample of a study of CD8 T cells in Susac syndrome. TCRdb itself ran the immunoSEQ multiplex PCR reads through MiXCR, one entry per CDR3 protein. The sample has 200,000 or so distinct CDR3 sequences; around 90% are singletons. Sequencing was done on a sample of CD8+ T cells from PBMCs. The receptors shown here come from a human donor with multiple sclerosis. CDR3s leave out the opening cysteine and the closing phenylalanine or tryptophan. D genes are given only for firm matches.

TRBV9	.	ASSVGPQYNEQF
TRBV28	.	ASSSVQSGEAF
TRBV30	TRBD1	AWSVWTGTNYGYT
TRBV5-1	TRBD1	ASSWTGGYTDTQY
TRBV4-1	.	ASSQESGAFGNTIY
TRBV4-1	.	ASSPVFRAGPNQPQH
TRBV29-1	.	SVDGGPTGAEKLF
TRBV7-8	.	ASSLEGFSGASNQPQH
TRBV27	TRBD2	ASSRGDGGGYNEQF
TRBV7-9	TRBD2	ASSSHTTSLDEQF
TRBV6-1	.	ASSVPLAVSRLRNQPQH